The 3 T cell receptor beta chains listed next were all sequenced from one sample in a study of OX40 agonist ivuxolimab in advanced cancers. Library preparation employed the immunoSEQ multiplex PCR assay. TCRdb obtained this table from immuneACCESS and retained in-frame rearrangements with V and J assigned. These tables miss some clones; where compared with another copy, unresolved V genes account for less than half of the shortfall, and the remainder is unexplained. This sample gives tens of thousands of clones in total; about 81% of them show up just once. In total, the top ten clones hold approximately 1% of the sample. This sample comprised CD4+ or CD8+ T cells sorted from blood, obtained in a trial of the OX40 agonist ivuxolimab. These receptors all come from an adult with an advanced solid tumor such as melanoma, head and neck, liver or kidney cancer.

The rearrangement uses TRBV18 and TRBJ1-4; D gene ambiguous. The length of the CDR3 is 14 residues. Germline loops: CDR1 KGHSH, CDR2 LQKENI. V was trimmed by 3 bases and J by 5 bases, leaving 10 bases between them. CDR3 sequence: CASSPGNGNEKLFF. Here the CDR3 DNA reads TGTGCCAGCTCACCCGGGAATGGAAATGAAAAACTGTTTTTT.

V gene TRBV4-2 combines with J gene TRBJ1-3, with 8 bases lining up with TRBD1. Germline trimming cut 0 bases from V and 0 bases from J; bases unmatched to any gene: 16. The CDR3 length is 21 residues. CDR1 and CDR2 (germline): LGHNA, YNFKEQ. CDR3 bases: TGTGCCAGCAGCCAAGAGAGTTTGGCAGGGGGCCGCCTCAGCTCTGGAAACACCATATATTTT. Translating it yields CASSQESLAGGRLSSGNTIYF.

The chain couples TRBV7-3 to TRBJ2-3, with D perhaps being TRBD1 or TRBD2 (5 bases each). The CDR3 consists of 14 residues. CDR1 SGHTA and CDR2 FQGTGA come from the germline V gene. The germline V and J ends were trimmed by 5 bases and 5 bases, with 14 bases remaining between them. In DNA, the CDR3 is TGTGCCAGCAGCCTTAGCCCGGGGCGAGATACGCAGTATTTT. This sequence encodes CASSLSPGRDTQYF. Drawing the rest from reference TRBV7-3 and TRBJ2-3, the complete variable domain is GAGVSQTPSNKVTEKGKYVELRCDPISGHTALYWYRQSLGQGPEFLIYFQGTGAADDSGLPNDRFFAVRPEGSVSTLKIQRTERGDSAVYLCASSLSPGRDTQYFGPGTRLTVL.